Each of the 8 T cell receptor beta chains below was sequenced from the same sample in a study of technical replicates of blood from several donors. Profiling relied on immunoSEQ multiplex PCR, and the TCRdb table lists in-frame clones only, not all of them. Of tens of thousands of clones listed, more than 75% are singletons. The source material was PBMCs. The source is a human donor in good health. Some clones in this sample may be carry-over from other donors' samples.

This chain uses TRBV9 with TRBJ1-1; 8 bases map to TRBD1. Germline V gives CDR1 SGDLS, CDR2 YYNGEE. The CDR3 sequence is 15 residues long. With 4 bases clipped from V and 2 bases from J, the junction kept 7 bases outside the gene matches. This chain's CDR3 is CASSSRTGTNTEAFF. DNA of the CDR3: TGTGCCAGCAGCTCCCGGACAGGGACTAACACTGAAGCTTTCTTT.

J is TRBJ2-2 and V is TRBV18, with no clear D. CDR3 size: 14 residues. Trimming cost V 3 bases and J 8 bases, with 13 bases left between them. Germline V gene sequence: CDR1 KGHSH, CDR2 LQKENI. The CDR3 nucleotides are TGTGCCAGCTCACCGCGCCCCACCCTTGGGGAGCTGTTTTTT. Residues: CASSPRPTLGELFF.

The V and J genes are TRBV7-9 and TRBJ1-4; D is possibly TRBD1 (6 bases). Germline V gene sequence: CDR1 SEHNR, CDR2 FQNEAQ (reference sequence). V dropped 1 base and J dropped 3 bases, with 6 bases sitting between them. The length of the CDR3 is 14 residues. CDR3 DNA sequence: TGTGCCAGCAGCTTAGGGACAGCTAATGAAAAACTGTTTTTT. Translating gives CASSLGTANEKLFF.

V and J are TRBV5-1 and TRBJ2-2, with D tentatively TRBD2 (7 bases). Trimming left V 5 bases short and J 3 bases short, with 17 bases between. The CDR3 loop spans 16 amino acids. Per germline, CDR1 SGHRS and CDR2 YFSETQ. In DNA form, the CDR3 reads TGCGCCAGCAGGAGAGGGGGGGCCGGGGACACCGGGGAGCTGTTTTTT. It is translated as CASRRGGAGDTGELFF.

The V gene is TRBV4-2, the J gene TRBJ2-3, with TRBD1 identical over 11 bases. Germline values: CDR1 LGHNA, CDR2 YNFKEQ. After removal of 4 bases from V and 5 bases from J, the junction contained 5 bases not matched to a gene. The CDR3 loop spans 15 amino acids. CDR3 nucleotide sequence: TGTGCCAGCAGCCGGACAGGGGGCGAAGAAGATACGCAGTATTTT. It yields the protein CASSRTGGEEDTQYF.

The V call is TRBV10-3, the J call TRBJ2-3, with 12 bases aligning to TRBD2. Germline loops: CDR1 ENHRY, CDR2 SYGVKD. This CDR3 spans 16 amino acids. V shed 0 bases, J shed 5 bases, and the junction held 3 bases outside the gene matches. The chain's CDR3 is CAISESPGLAGDTQYF. CDR3 sequence (DNA): TGTGCCATCAGTGAGTCCCCGGGACTAGCGGGAGATACGCAGTATTTT.

V and J are TRBV4-1 and TRBJ1-3; TRBD1 is a possible D gene (5 bases). Trimming left V 3 bases short and J 7 bases short, with 19 bases between. From germline, CDR1 is MGHRA and CDR2 YSYEKL. The CDR3 spans 16 residues. CDR3 DNA sequence: TGCGCCAGCAGCCAGGTGTCCACCCGCCGGGGGAACACCATATATTTT. It encodes CASSQVSTRRGNTIYF.

This rearrangement joins TRBV18 to TRBJ2-7, with 7 bases fitting TRBD2. CDR1 is KGHSH and CDR2 is LQKENI in the germline V gene. V lost 1 base to trimming and J lost 6 bases; unmatched junction nucleotides: 6. This CDR3 is 14 amino acids long. In DNA, the CDR3 is TGTGCCAGCTCACCACGAACTAGCGTTCTCGAGCAGTACTTC. This sequence encodes CASSPRTSVLEQYF.